One and the same sample provided the 4 T cell receptor beta chains below, sequenced in a study of blood T cell repertoires in COVID-19. Here immunoSEQ multiplex PCR was the method, and the copy in TCRdb shows in-frame clones only, minus some. Of approximately 300,000 clones listed, about four fifths are singletons. Input material: peripheral blood. The receptors originated from a woman aged 50 to 60 with acute or convalescent COVID-19.

The chain links TRBV30 to TRBJ2-3, with TRBD2 matching 9 bases. The CDR3 totals 14 residues. Trimming at V came to 3 bases and at J to 2 bases, leaving 3 bases not matched to a gene. The germline V gene has CDR1 GTSNPN and CDR2 SVGIG (reference sequence). DNA for the CDR3: TGTGCCTGGAGGGCGGGAGGGACCACAGATACGCAGTATTTT. This encodes CAWRAGGTTDTQYF.

V gene TRBV5-1 combines with J gene TRBJ1-3; D is perhaps TRBD1 (6 bases). Per the germline V gene, CDR1 is SGHRS and CDR2 is YFSETQ. The V gene lost 0 bases and the J gene lost 3 bases, with 13 bases spanning the gap. This CDR3 has 16 amino acids. CDR3 sequence reads: CASSLGPGEYGNTIYF. For the CDR3, the DNA is TGCGCCAGCAGCTTGGGTCCAGGGGAGTATGGAAACACCATATATTTT.

The CDR3 protein is CAISESNGREELFF. The CDR3 DNA follows: TGTGCCATCAGTGAGTCCAACGGGCGGGAGGAGCTGTTTTTT. The chain employs TRBV10-3 and TRBJ2-2; D might be TRBD2 (6 bases). The germline V gene has CDR1 ENHRY and CDR2 SYGVKD. Trimming took off 0 bases at V and 10 bases at J, with 12 bases between the two ends. The CDR3 contains 14 residues.

The genes are TRBV24-1 and TRBJ2-3; D possibly corresponds to TRBD2 (6 bases). Per germline, CDR1 KGHDR and CDR2 SFDVKD. The germline V and J ends were trimmed by 9 bases and 2 bases, with 11 bases remaining between them. The CDR3 spans 13 residues. The CDR3 reads CATSGLNTDTQYF. In nucleotides, the CDR3 is TGTGCCACCTCGGGACTCAACACAGATACGCAGTATTTT.